These 15 T cell receptor beta chains came from one sample sequenced in a study of cytomegalovirus exposure and HLA in healthy donors (dated by TCRdb to about 2017). The receptor library was made with the immunoSEQ multiplex PCR assay. For the multiplex PCR, a mixture combining 60 forward primers for TCR Vbeta segments and 13 reverse primers for TCR Jbeta segments was used. This immuneACCESS table, as held by TCRdb, lists in-frame sequences with V and J called but not all clones. Of the missing ones, under half trace to an unresolved V gene in checked studies; the others have no known cause. This sample gives some 150,000 clones in total; 70% to 85% of them show up just once. The ten largest clonotypes hold roughly 2.1% of the sample. The sequencing input was PBMCs. The receptors here all came from a woman aged 40-49 years in good health and CMV-seronegative.

This clone was detected only once. The chain couples TRBV5-1 to TRBJ1-1; TRBD1 agrees at 9 bases. Germline V gene lookup returns CDR1 SGHRS and CDR2 YFSETQ. The CDR3 runs 14 residues. After removal of 0 bases from V and 10 bases from J, the junction contained 7 bases not matched to a gene. CDR3 DNA: TGCGCCAGCAGCTTGGGGACAGGGGCCTTAAGAGCTTTCTTT. It translates to CASSLGTGALRAFF. The full variable domain, its missing parts supplied by reference TRBV5-1 and TRBJ1-1, is KAGVTQTPRYLIKTRGQQVTLSCSPISGHRSVSWYQQTPGQGLQFLFEYFSETQRNKGNFPGRFSGRQFSNSRSEMNVSTLELGDSALYLCASSLGTGALRAFFGQGTRLTVV.

The rearrangement joins TRBV5-4 to TRBJ2-7, with 10 bases matching TRBD2. Per the germline V gene, CDR1 is SGHNT and CDR2 is YYREEE (reference sequence). The CDR3 consists of 16 residues. Trimming at V came to 1 base and at J to 2 bases, leaving 6 bases not matched to a gene. CDR3 bases: TGTGCCAGCAGCTTGATCAGCGGGAGGGGTCCCTACGAGCAGTACTTC. It specifies CASSLISGRGPYEQYF.

The rearrangement links TRBV6-5 to TRBJ1-2; D is possibly TRBD1 (5 bases). The CDR3 is made up of 13 amino acids. Trimming took 4 bases from V and 2 from J, leaving 8 bases between them. CDR1 is MNHEY, CDR2 SVGAGI, per germline. The CDR3 DNA is TGTGCCAGCAGTTGGGGCGAGAACTATGGCTACACCTTC. It specifies CASSWGENYGYTF.

The chain joins TRBV9 to TRBJ2-2; D is perhaps TRBD2 (6 bases). Germline values: CDR1 SGDLS, CDR2 YYNGEE. CDR3 length equals 17 residues. V shed 3 bases and J shed 5 bases, with 20 bases lying between them. The CDR3 DNA reads TGTGCCAGCAGCGCCCCTAGGGGCGGGGAGAGGACCGGGGAGCTGTTTTTT. Translating gives CASSAPRGGERTGELFF.

The chain has TRBV10-3 and TRBJ1-6; 7 bases fit TRBD1. Germline lookup yields CDR1 ENHRY and CDR2 SYGVKD. The CDR3 contains 18 residues. V dropped 2 bases and J dropped 0; count of bases not matched to a gene: 7. The CDR3 DNA reads TGTGCCATCAGTGAGGCGGGACAGCTAAGCTCCTATAATTCACCCCTCCACTTT. It specifies CAISEAGQLSSYNSPLHF.

The chain recombines TRBV15 with TRBJ2-1; 13 bases match TRBD2. V dropped 1 base and J dropped 6; count of bases not matched to a gene: 3. The CDR3 contains 16 residues. Germline CDR1 is LNHNV and CDR2 is YYDKDF (reference sequence). The DNA of the CDR3 is TGTGCCACCAGCAGAGCCTGGACTAGCGGGAGCAATGAGCAGTTCTTC. This sequence encodes CATSRAWTSGSNEQFF.

The rearrangement links TRBV29-1 to TRBJ2-3; 10 positions agree with TRBD1. Germline lookup yields CDR1 SQVTM and CDR2 ANQGSEA. Trimming removed 4 bases from V and 2 bases from J; junction bases left unmatched: 3. This CDR3 has 14 residues. The CDR3 loop reads CSVVRQGATDTQYF. CDR3 DNA sequence: TGCAGCGTTGTCCGACAGGGGGCCACAGATACGCAGTATTTT.

The chain has TRBV19 and TRBJ2-4, with a weak D call TRBD2 (6 bases). Germline-derived CDR1 and CDR2 are LNHDA and SQIVND (reference sequence). The CDR3 has 13 amino acids. The V end lost 3 bases, the J end lost 8 bases, and 11 bases lay between the germline ends. CDR3 DNA: TGTGCCAGTAGTATCGGGGGTCCGGACATTCAGTACTTC. Its translation is CASSIGGPDIQYF.

In its sample, this clone was seen a few times. The chain couples TRBV9 to TRBJ1-2, with D tentatively TRBD1 (5 bases). The CDR3 totals 14 residues. Per germline, CDR1 SGDLS and CDR2 YYNGEE. V was pared by 0 bases and J by 1 base, with 7 bases between. The CDR3 protein is CASSVGDSNYGYTF. The CDR3 DNA reads as TGTGCCAGCAGCGTAGGTGACAGTAACTATGGCTACACCTTC. Full variable domain (outside the CDR3, taken from reference TRBV9 and TRBJ1-2): DSGVTQTPKHLITATGQRVTLRCSPRSGDLSVYWYQQSLDQGLQFLIQYYNGEERAKGNILERFSAQQFPDLHSELNLSSLELGDSALYFCASSVGDSNYGYTFGSGTRLTVV.

The rearrangement joins TRBV28 to TRBJ2-4; D is perhaps TRBD2 (6 bases). The CDR3 totals 15 residues. The germline CDR1 and CDR2 sequences are MDHEN and SYDVKM. V was clipped by 5 bases and J by 7 bases, with 18 bases between them. The chain's CDR3 is CASSASTSLRNIQYF. The CDR3 coding sequence is TGTGCCAGCAGTGCCTCGACTAGTCTAAGGAACATTCAGTACTTC.

The genes are TRBV4-2 and TRBJ1-5; D gene ambiguous. The V gene's germline CDR1 is LGHNA and CDR2 YNFKEQ. The CDR3 extends over 16 amino acids. V shed 1 base and J shed 3 bases, with 13 bases lying between them. Here the CDR3 DNA reads TGTGCCAGCAGCCAAGGCTTTTTGGCTGACAATCAGCCCCAGCATTTT. Its translation: CASSQGFLADNQPQHF.

This rearrangement joins TRBV7-2 to TRBJ1-5; 10 bases are a match to TRBD1. This CDR3 contains 16 residues. The J segment lost 9 bases and the V segment lost 5 bases, leaving 13 bases of the junction unmatched. The germline CDR1 and CDR2 sequences are SGHTA and FQGNSA. CDR3 in amino acids: CASSPQTGGSLRPQHF. CDR3 DNA: TGTGCCAGCAGCCCGCAGACAGGGGGCAGCCTGAGGCCCCAGCATTTT.

This chain joins TRBV10-1 and TRBJ2-1; a weak D match, TRBD1 (6 bases). Trimming took 8 bases from V and 3 from J, leaving 11 bases between them. CDR1 is WNHNN, CDR2 SYGVQD, per germline (reference sequence). This CDR3 region has 13 residues. The CDR3 is CASSEGGYNEQFF. CDR3 in DNA: TGCGCCAGCTCCGAAGGGGGCTACAATGAGCAGTTCTTC.

The CDR3 nucleotides read TGTGCCAGCAGTGCCCTTGGCGGGAGCTCCTACGAGCAGTACTTC. Encoded protein: CASSALGGSSYEQYF. The chain uses TRBV2 and TRBJ2-7; the match to TRBD2 covers 7 bases. The germline V gene encodes CDR1 SNHLY and CDR2 FYNNEI. V dropped 4 bases and J dropped 0; count of bases not matched to a gene: 6. This CDR3 is 15 amino acids long.

The rearrangement links TRBV11-2 to TRBJ2-7, with 9 bases lining up with TRBD2. Germline V gene data show CDR1 as SGHAT and CDR2 as FQNNGV. The length of the CDR3 is 15 residues. V was clipped by 7 bases and J by 6 bases; unmatched bases: 13. The CDR3 DNA reads as TGTGCCAGCAACCTGGGGCTAGCGGGATGGGGCGAGCAGTACTTC. It translates to CASNLGLAGWGEQYF.